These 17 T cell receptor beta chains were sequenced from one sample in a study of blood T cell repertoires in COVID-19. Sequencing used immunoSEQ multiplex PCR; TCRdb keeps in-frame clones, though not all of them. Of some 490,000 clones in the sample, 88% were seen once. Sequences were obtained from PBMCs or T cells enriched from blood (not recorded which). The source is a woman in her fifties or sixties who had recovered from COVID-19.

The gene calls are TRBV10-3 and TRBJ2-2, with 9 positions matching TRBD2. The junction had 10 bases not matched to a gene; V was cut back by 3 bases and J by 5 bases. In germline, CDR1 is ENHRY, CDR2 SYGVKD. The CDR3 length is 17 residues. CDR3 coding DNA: TGTGCCATCAGTGACTCAGAGCGGGGGGCCGGTACCGGGGAGCTGTTTTTT. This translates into CAISDSERGAGTGELFF.

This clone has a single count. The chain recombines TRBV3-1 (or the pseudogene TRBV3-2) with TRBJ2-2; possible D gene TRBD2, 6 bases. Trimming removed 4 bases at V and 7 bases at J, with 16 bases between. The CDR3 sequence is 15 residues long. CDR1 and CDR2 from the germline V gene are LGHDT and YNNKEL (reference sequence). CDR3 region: CASSRIGGNGGELFF. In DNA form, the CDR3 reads TGTGCCAGCAGCCGCATCGGGGGTAATGGCGGGGAGCTGTTTTTT.

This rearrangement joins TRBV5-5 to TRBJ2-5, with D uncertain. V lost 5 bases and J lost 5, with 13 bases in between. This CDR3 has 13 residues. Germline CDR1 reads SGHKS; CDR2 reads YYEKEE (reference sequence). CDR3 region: CASRYLESETQYF. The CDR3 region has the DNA TGTGCCAGCAGATATCTAGAATCGGAGACCCAGTACTTC.

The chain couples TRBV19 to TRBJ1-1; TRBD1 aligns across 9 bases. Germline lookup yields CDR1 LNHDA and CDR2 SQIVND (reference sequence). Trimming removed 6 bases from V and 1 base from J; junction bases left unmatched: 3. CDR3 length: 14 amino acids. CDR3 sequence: CASSGQGTNTEAFF. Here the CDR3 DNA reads TGTGCCAGTAGCGGACAGGGGACGAACACTGAAGCTTTCTTT. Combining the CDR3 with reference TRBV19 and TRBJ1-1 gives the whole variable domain DGGITQSPKYLFRKEGQNVTLSCEQNLNHDAMYWYRQDPGQGLRLIYYSQIVNDFQKGDIAEGYSVSREKKESFPLTVTSAQKNPTAFYLCASSGQGTNTEAFFGQGTRLTVV.

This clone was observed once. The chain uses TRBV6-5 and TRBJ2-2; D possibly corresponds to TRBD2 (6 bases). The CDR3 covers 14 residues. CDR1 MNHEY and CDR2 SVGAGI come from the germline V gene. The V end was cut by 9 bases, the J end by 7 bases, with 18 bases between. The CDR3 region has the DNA TGTGCCAGTGCCGGTCTAGCCGGGGGCGGGGAGCTGTTTTTT. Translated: CASAGLAGGGELFF.

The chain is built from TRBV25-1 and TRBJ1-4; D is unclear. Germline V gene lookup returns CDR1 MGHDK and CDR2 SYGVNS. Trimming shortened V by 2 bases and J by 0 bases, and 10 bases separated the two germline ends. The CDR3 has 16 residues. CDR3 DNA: TGTGCCAGCAGTGAAGGGTCCGGGACAACTAATGAAAAACTGTTTTTT. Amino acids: CASSEGSGTTNEKLFF.

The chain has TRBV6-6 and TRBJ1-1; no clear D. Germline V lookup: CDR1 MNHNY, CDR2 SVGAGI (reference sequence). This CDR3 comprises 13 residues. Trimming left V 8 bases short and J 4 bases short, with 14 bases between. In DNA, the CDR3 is TGTGCCAGCGGACGCGGAGGTCCCACTGAAGCTTTCTTT. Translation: CASGRGGPTEAFF.

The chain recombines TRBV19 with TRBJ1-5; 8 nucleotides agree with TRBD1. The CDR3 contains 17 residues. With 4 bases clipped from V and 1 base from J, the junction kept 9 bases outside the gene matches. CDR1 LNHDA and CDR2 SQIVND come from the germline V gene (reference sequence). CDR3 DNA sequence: TGTGCCAGTAGTAGCTTGGGATGGACAGGGAGCAATCAGCCCCAGCATTTT. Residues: CASSSLGWTGSNQPQHF.

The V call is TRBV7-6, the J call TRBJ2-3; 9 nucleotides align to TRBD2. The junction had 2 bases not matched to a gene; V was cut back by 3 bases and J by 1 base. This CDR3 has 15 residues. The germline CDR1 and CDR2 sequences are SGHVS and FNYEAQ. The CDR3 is CASSFSSGGTDTQYF. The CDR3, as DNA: TGTGCCAGCAGCTTTTCTAGCGGGGGCACAGATACGCAGTATTTT.

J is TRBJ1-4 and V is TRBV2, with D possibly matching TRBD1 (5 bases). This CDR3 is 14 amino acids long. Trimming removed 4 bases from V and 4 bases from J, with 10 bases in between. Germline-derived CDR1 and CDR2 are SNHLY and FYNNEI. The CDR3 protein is CASSADRNNEKLFF. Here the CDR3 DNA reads TGTGCCAGCAGTGCTGACAGAAATAATGAAAAACTGTTTTTT.

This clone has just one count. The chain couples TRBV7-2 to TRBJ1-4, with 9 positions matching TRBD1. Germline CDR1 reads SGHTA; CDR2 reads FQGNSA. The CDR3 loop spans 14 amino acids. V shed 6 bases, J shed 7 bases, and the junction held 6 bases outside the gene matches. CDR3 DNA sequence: TGTGCCAGCAGGCTAGGGACAGGGCTTGAAAAACTGTTTTTT. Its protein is CASRLGTGLEKLFF.

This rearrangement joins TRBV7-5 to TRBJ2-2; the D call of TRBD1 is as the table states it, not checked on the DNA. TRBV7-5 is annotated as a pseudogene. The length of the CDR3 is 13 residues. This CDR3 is CASPGANTGELFF. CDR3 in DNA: TGTGCCAGTCCAGGGGCGAACACCGGGGAGCTGTTTTTT.

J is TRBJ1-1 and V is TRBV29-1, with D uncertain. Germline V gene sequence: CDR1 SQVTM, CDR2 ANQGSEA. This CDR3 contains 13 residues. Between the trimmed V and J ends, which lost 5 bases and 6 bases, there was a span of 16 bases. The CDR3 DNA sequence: TGCAGCGTTTTAGAGGGATTGAGGGCTGAAGCTTTCTTT. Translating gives CSVLEGLRAEAFF.

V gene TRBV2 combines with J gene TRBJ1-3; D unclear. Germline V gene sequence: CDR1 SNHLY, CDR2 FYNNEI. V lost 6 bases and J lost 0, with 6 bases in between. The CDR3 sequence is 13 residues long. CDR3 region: CASRSNSGNTIYF. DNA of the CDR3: TGTGCCAGCAGGTCCAACTCTGGAAACACCATATATTTT.

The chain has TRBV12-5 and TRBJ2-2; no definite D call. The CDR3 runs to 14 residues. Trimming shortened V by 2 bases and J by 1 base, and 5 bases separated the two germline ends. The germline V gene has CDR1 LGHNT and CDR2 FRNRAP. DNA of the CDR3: TGTGCTAGTGGTTTGATACAGAACACCGGGGAGCTGTTTTTT. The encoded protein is CASGLIQNTGELFF.

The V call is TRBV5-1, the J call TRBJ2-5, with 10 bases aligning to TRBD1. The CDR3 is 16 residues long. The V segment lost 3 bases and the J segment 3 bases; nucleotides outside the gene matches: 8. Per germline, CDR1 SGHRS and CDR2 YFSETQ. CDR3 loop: CASSSAGTGAKETQYF. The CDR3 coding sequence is TGCGCCAGCAGCTCGGCCGGGACAGGGGCAAAAGAGACCCAGTACTTC.

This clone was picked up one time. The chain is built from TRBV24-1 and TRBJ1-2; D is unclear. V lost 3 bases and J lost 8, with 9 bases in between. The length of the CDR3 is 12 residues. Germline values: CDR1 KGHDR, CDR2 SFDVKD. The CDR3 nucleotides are TGTGCCACCAGTGATCCCCTAAAGGGCTACACCTTC. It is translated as CATSDPLKGYTF.